These T cell receptor beta chains were read from a single sample in a study of blood T cell repertoires in COVID-19. Only in-frame clones appear in the TCRdb table, and some are missing; sequencing was by immunoSEQ multiplex PCR. The table records around 190,000 clones, around 80% of them present only once. Source material: peripheral blood. The receptors come from a man in his sixties or seventies with active or convalescent COVID-19. CDR3s include the opening cysteine and the closing phenylalanine or tryptophan. The D gene is left open where the match is weak. Size values are once, few and many counts, or a class for expanded clones, and some rows have none.

abundance,v_gene,d_gene,j_gene,CDR3aa,CDR3nt
.,TRBV19,.,TRBJ2-2,CASSHGGSANTGELFF,TGTGCCAGTAGCCATGGAGGGAGCGCGAACACCGGGGAGCTGTTTTTT
.,TRBV3-1/TRBV3-2,TRBD2,TRBJ2-7,CASSLSGTPYEQYF,TGTGCCAGCAGTCTCAGCGGGACTCCCTACGAGCAGTACTTC
.,TRBV3-1/TRBV3-2,.,TRBJ1-2,CASSQTAGVVGYTF,TGTGCCAGCAGCCAAACGGCAGGGGTGGTTGGCTACACCTTC
.,TRBV5-4,.,TRBJ1-2,CASSLDRQASVYTF,TGTGCCAGCAGCTTGGATCGGCAGGCCTCAGTCTACACCTTC
.,TRBV6-4,.,TRBJ2-6,CASRDLQGLSGANVLTF,TGTGCCAGCAGGGACTTACAGGGACTATCTGGGGCCAACGTCCTGACTTTC
.,TRBV5-4,.,TRBJ1-1,CASSPTGNTEAFF,TGTGCCAGCAGCCCGACAGGGAACACTGAAGCTTTCTTT
.,TRBV13,.,TRBJ1-5,CASSLGPDRPQHF,TGTGCCAGCAGCCTGGGCCCGGATCGCCCCCAGCATTTT
.,TRBV2,.,TRBJ1-2,CASNGDRTYGYTF,TGTGCCAGCAACGGAGACAGGACCTATGGCTACACCTTC
.,TRBV28,TRBD1,TRBJ2-7,CASSFWDRSYEQYF,TGTGCCAGCAGTTTTTGGGACAGGAGCTACGAGCAGTACTTC
few,TRBV10-2,TRBD1,TRBJ1-4,CASSEMGRGPTNEKLFF,TGCGCCAGCAGTGAGATGGGCAGGGGGCCTACTAATGAAAAACTGTTTTTT
.,TRBV6-4,TRBD2,TRBJ2-1,CASRSAGGSYNEQFF,TGTGCCAGCAGATCAGCGGGAGGCTCCTACAATGAGCAGTTCTTC
.,TRBV18,.,TRBJ1-5,CASSPSSGNNQPQHF,TGTGCCAGCTCACCATCGTCGGGGAACAATCAGCCCCAGCATTTT
.,TRBV10-3,TRBD2,TRBJ2-3,CAISESTGRGTDTQYF,TGTGCCATCAGTGAGTCGACGGGGAGGGGCACAGATACGCAGTATTTT
.,TRBV30,.,TRBJ1-3,CAWSVHVNSGNTIYF,TGTGCCTGGAGTGTACACGTAAACTCTGGAAACACCATATATTTT
.,TRBV9,TRBD1,TRBJ1-1,CASSPQTGANTEAFF,TGTGCCAGCAGCCCCCAGACAGGGGCCAACACTGAAGCTTTCTTT
.,TRBV6-1,.,TRBJ1-6,CASSPRGPRDSPLHF,TGTGCCAGCAGTCCCAGGGGCCCGCGGGATTCACCCCTCCACTTT
once,TRBV18,.,TRBJ2-7,CASSRGDEQYF,TGTGCCAGCTCACGAGGTGACGAGCAGTACTTC
many,TRBV5-1,.,TRBJ1-4,CASSLVGGEEKLFF,TGCGCCAGCAGCTTGGTAGGGGGGGAAGAAAAACTGTTTTTT
once,TRBV24-1,.,TRBJ2-5,CATSDSTGMEETQYF,TGTGCCACCAGTGATTCCACAGGGATGGAAGAGACCCAGTACTTC
.,TRBV5-6,TRBD2,TRBJ2-5,CASSFGLAGVVETQYF,TGTGCCAGCAGCTTTGGGCTAGCGGGGGTAGTAGAGACCCAGTACTTC
.,TRBV5-1,TRBD1,TRBJ1-2,CASSSGTGGYGYTF,TGCGCCAGCAGCTCCGGGACAGGGGGCTATGGCTACACCTTC
.,TRBV30,TRBD2,TRBJ2-3,CAWIRWETSLSTDTQYF,TGTGCCTGGATTCGCTGGGAGACTAGCCTTAGCACAGATACGCAGTATTTT
once,TRBV19,TRBD1,TRBJ1-5,CASSSGQGLSYQPQHF,TGTGCCAGTAGTTCGGGACAGGGGTTAAGCTATCAGCCCCAGCATTTT
.,TRBV7-8,.,TRBJ2-1,CASSFVTEDNEQFF,TGTGCCAGCAGCTTCGTGACAGAGGATAATGAGCAGTTCTTC
many,TRBV10-1,TRBD1,TRBJ2-4,CASSAGTGGNIQYF,TGCGCCAGCAGTGCCGGGACAGGGGGCAACATTCAGTACTTC
.,TRBV6-2/TRBV6-3,.,TRBJ1-5,CASSSQGSHQPQHF,TGTGCCAGCAGCTCCCAGGGGTCACATCAGCCCCAGCATTTT
.,TRBV7-8,TRBD1,TRBJ1-2,CASSHRDRYYGYTF,TGTGCCAGCAGCCACCGGGACAGATACTATGGCTACACCTTC
.,TRBV5-4,.,TRBJ2-3,CASSLTSTDTQYF,TGTGCCAGCAGCTTGACTTCCACAGATACGCAGTATTTT
.,TRBV15,.,TRBJ1-4,CATSRIQGYNEKLFF,TGTGCCACCAGCAGAATACAGGGCTATAATGAAAAACTGTTTTTT
.,TRBV27,TRBD2,TRBJ2-1,CASSSQRDGYNEQFF,TGTGCCAGCAGTTCCCAGCGGGACGGCTACAATGAGCAGTTCTTC
.,TRBV15,TRBD1,TRBJ2-3,CATSKQKQGVSTDTQYF,TGTGCCACCAGCAAACAGAAACAGGGGGTCAGCACAGATACGCAGTATTTT
.,TRBV18,TRBD1,TRBJ2-4,CASSPGGAGNIQYF,TGTGCCAGTTCCCCAGGGGGCGCAGGAAACATTCAGTACTTC
.,TRBV19,.,TRBJ1-5,CASSIQVNQPQHF,TGTGCCAGTAGTATCCAGGTGAATCAGCCCCAGCATTTT
.,TRBV7-2,.,TRBJ2-5,CASRRGIQETQYF,TGTGCCAGCAGAAGGGGGATACAAGAGACCCAGTACTTC
.,TRBV28,TRBD1,TRBJ2-7,CASSSGTGPYEQYF,TGTGCCAGCAGTTCCGGGACAGGGCCCTACGAGCAGTACTTC
few,TRBV18,.,TRBJ1-2,CASSPVENYGYTF,TGTGCCAGCTCACCAGTAGAAAACTATGGCTACACCTTC
.,TRBV7-7,TRBD2,TRBJ2-3,CASSSGLAGTDTQYF,TGTGCCAGCAGCTCGGGACTAGCGGGCACAGATACGCAGTATTTT
.,TRBV5-4,.,TRBJ2-7,CASSSGTAFSYEQYF,TGTGCCAGCAGCTCCGGGACTGCCTTTTCCTACGAGCAGTACTTC
few,TRBV2,.,TRBJ1-2,CASSEREWGYTF,TGTGCCAGCAGTGAAAGGGAGTGGGGCTACACCTTC
.,TRBV19,TRBD2,TRBJ2-2,CASSIAGGGPGELFF,TGTGCCAGTTCCATAGCGGGAGGAGGGCCCGGGGAGCTGTTTTTT
few,TRBV6-5,.,TRBJ1-4,CASSLTGPGKLFF,TGTGCCAGCAGTCTAACAGGGCCCGGAAAACTGTTTTTT
.,TRBV7-2,.,TRBJ2-5,CASSLGGVGETQYF,TGTGCCAGCAGCTTAGGGGGGGTAGGGGAGACCCAGTACTTC
.,TRBV7-2,TRBD2,TRBJ2-5,CASSLGLAEETQYF,TGTGCCAGCAGCTTAGGTCTAGCGGAAGAGACCCAGTACTTC
.,TRBV29-1,.,TRBJ1-3,CSVSEVFYSGNTIYF,TGCAGCGTTAGTGAGGTCTTTTACTCTGGAAACACCATATATTTT
.,TRBV4-1,TRBD1,TRBJ1-5,CASSQMGGTGPIAGNQPQHF,TGCGCCAGCAGCCAGATGGGAGGGACAGGGCCGATAGCTGGCAATCAGCCCCAGCATTTT
.,TRBV13,.,TRBJ1-2,CASSTTYRDYTF,TGTGCCAGCAGCACCACCTACAGGGACTACACCTTC
.,TRBV18,.,TRBJ1-3,CASSPRQILTGNTIYF,TGTGCCAGCTCACCGAGACAGATTCTCACTGGAAACACCATATATTTT
.,TRBV6-4,.,TRBJ2-7,CASSYQGIVYEQYF,TGTGCCAGCAGTTATCAGGGGATCGTTTACGAGCAGTACTTC
.,TRBV23-1,TRBD1,TRBJ2-4,CATRGQGDKNIQYF,TGCGCCACCCGAGGACAGGGAGACAAAAACATTCAGTACTTC